Listed here are 25 T cell receptor beta chains from one sample, sequenced in a study of blood T cell repertoires in COVID-19. TCRdb's copy holds only in-frame clones and misses some; the assay was immunoSEQ multiplex PCR. The sample lists 90,000 to 100,000 clones, 85% occurring once. The sample was peripheral blood. The source is a man of 80 years or more with acute or convalescent COVID-19.

CDR3 amino acids: CASGEEDSYGYTF. For the CDR3, the DNA is TGTGCCAGCGGAGAGGAGGACAGCTATGGCTACACCTTC. The chain has TRBV2 and TRBJ1-2; a possible D gene is TRBD1 (6 bases). V shed 8 bases and J shed 4 bases, with 14 bases lying between them. Germline V lookup: CDR1 SNHLY, CDR2 FYNNEI. CDR3 length: 13 residues.

The chain couples TRBV7-2 to TRBJ2-7, with a possible D match to TRBD2 (5 bases). The CDR3 length is 14 residues. Germline loops: CDR1 SGHTA, CDR2 FQGNSA. Deletions cut 0 bases from V and 3 bases from J, with 9 bases between. CDR3: CASSLAGVFYEQYF. CDR3 in DNA: TGTGCCAGCAGCTTAGCGGGAGTATTCTACGAGCAGTACTTC. The full variable domain, its missing parts supplied by reference TRBV7-2 and TRBJ2-7, is GAGVSQSPSNKVTEKGKDVELRCDPISGHTALYWYRQSLGQGLEFLIYFQGNSAPDKSGLPSDRFSAERTGGSVSTLTIQRTQQEDSAVYLCASSLAGVFYEQYFGPGTRLTVT.

This chain connects TRBV29-1 to TRBJ1-5; possibly TRBD1 for D (5 bases). The ends were cut back, 4 bases at V and 1 base at J, with 14 bases in the middle. Germline values: CDR1 SQVTM, CDR2 ANQGSEA. The CDR3 contains 15 residues. DNA for the CDR3: TGCAGCGTTGGGGTCGGGGGAAAAAGCAATCAGCCCCAGCATTTT. Its translation: CSVGVGGKSNQPQHF.

This chain joins TRBV5-8 and TRBJ2-1, with 8 nucleotides matching TRBD1. V was clipped by 0 bases and J by 3 bases; unmatched bases: 14. Germline CDR1 SGHTS, CDR2 YDEGEE. The length of the CDR3 is 19 residues. CDR3 DNA sequence: TGTGCCAGCAGCTTGGAGTTCGGATCGATCGGACAGGGCTACAATGAGCAGTTCTTC. Amino acid sequence: CASSLEFGSIGQGYNEQFF.

This chain connects TRBV24-1 to TRBJ2-3; 8 nucleotides align to TRBD1. The CDR3 is 14 amino acids. Germline CDR1 reads KGHDR; CDR2 reads SFDVKD. V dropped 10 bases and J dropped 2; count of bases not matched to a gene: 7. In nucleotides, the CDR3 is TGTGCCACGGGGGACAGGAGACTCACAGATACGCAGTATTTT. Residues: CATGDRRLTDTQYF.

The chain uses TRBV19 and TRBJ2-6; TRBD1 agrees at 10 bases. The V and J ends lost 3 bases and 1 base, in that order; junction bases with no gene match: 6. The CDR3 runs 18 residues. Germline V CDR1 and CDR2: LNHDA, SQIVND (reference sequence). The chain's CDR3 is CASSMRGQGLSGANVLTF. The CDR3 nucleotides read TGTGCCAGTAGTATGAGGGGACAGGGGTTGTCTGGGGCCAACGTCCTGACTTTC. Full variable domain (remainder filled in from reference TRBV19 and TRBJ2-6): DGGITQSPKYLFRKEGQNVTLSCEQNLNHDAMYWYRQDPGQGLRLIYYSQIVNDFQKGDIAEGYSVSREKKESFPLTVTSAQKNPTAFYLCASSMRGQGLSGANVLTFGAGSRLTVL.

V gene TRBV18 combines with J gene TRBJ1-2; D uncertain. The germline V and J ends were trimmed by 2 bases and 1 base, with 11 bases remaining between them. CDR3 length equals 15 residues. CDR1 KGHSH and CDR2 LQKENI come from the germline V gene. CDR3 in amino acids: CASSPNGRDNYGYTF. The CDR3 region has the DNA TGTGCCAGCTCACCAAACGGGAGGGATAACTATGGCTACACCTTC.

This chain uses TRBV7-2 with TRBJ2-7, with TRBD1 as a possible D gene (6 bases). The V and J ends lost 2 bases and 2 bases respectively, with 7 bases between them. The germline gives CDR1 SGHTA, CDR2 FQGNSA. The CDR3 spans 13 residues. CDR3 coding DNA: TGTGCCAGCAGCTTAAGGGACACCTACGAGCAGTACTTC. This encodes CASSLRDTYEQYF. The whole variable domain, remainder taken from reference TRBV7-2 and TRBJ2-7, is GAGVSQSPSNKVTEKGKDVELRCDPISGHTALYWYRQSLGQGLEFLIYFQGNSAPDKSGLPSDRFSAERTGGSVSTLTIQRTQQEDSAVYLCASSLRDTYEQYFGPGTRLTVT.

The chain links TRBV10-3 to TRBJ2-7; D remains ambiguous. Germline values: CDR1 ENHRY, CDR2 SYGVKD. V lost 0 bases and J 0 bases, leaving 9 bases between the germline ends. This CDR3 contains 15 residues. The chain's CDR3 is CAISESSGLSYEQYF. The CDR3 bases are TGTGCCATCAGTGAGTCTTCAGGCCTCTCCTACGAGCAGTACTTC.

The chain uses TRBV10-1 and TRBJ1-6; tentative D call: TRBD1 (5 bases). The V and J ends lost 2 bases and 5 bases respectively, with 7 bases between them. Germline-derived CDR1 and CDR2 are WNHNN and SYGVQD (reference sequence). The CDR3 contains 14 residues. Written as DNA, the CDR3 is TGCGCCAGCAGTGAGGCCAGGGATAATTCACCCCTCCACTTT. Amino acid sequence: CASSEARDNSPLHF.

V and J are TRBV30 and TRBJ1-2; unclear D gene. Germline V gives CDR1 GTSNPN, CDR2 SVGIG (reference sequence). Trimming took off 0 bases at V and 8 bases at J, with 16 bases between the two ends. There are 14 residues in the CDR3. This chain's CDR3 is CAWSVKPPVGGYTF. The CDR3 nucleotides are TGTGCCTGGAGTGTAAAACCGCCAGTCGGGGGCTACACCTTC. The full variable domain, completed using reference TRBV30 and TRBJ1-2, is SQTIHQWPATLVQPVGSPLSLECTVEGTSNPNLYWYRQAAGRGLQLLFYSVGIGQISSEVPQNLSASRPQDRQFILSSKKLLLSDSGFYLCAWSVKPPVGGYTFGSGTRLTVV.

This chain uses TRBV28 with TRBJ2-7; 8 bases agree with TRBD1. CDR3 length: 14 residues. V was clipped by 4 bases and J by 4 bases; unmatched bases: 6. Germline V gene lookup returns CDR1 MDHEN and CDR2 SYDVKM. The CDR3 DNA sequence: TGTGCCAGCAGTTCCCATGGACAGGGTTACGAGCAGTACTTC. This gives the protein CASSSHGQGYEQYF.

The chain couples TRBV21-1 to TRBJ2-7; the table's D call of TRBD2 was not tested on the DNA. TRBV21-1 is a known pseudogene. This CDR3 has 16 amino acids. CDR3 loop: CASSKAFGETNYEQYF. DNA for the CDR3: TGTGCCAGCAGCAAAGCATTCGGGGAAACCAACTACGAGCAGTACTTC.

This chain uses TRBV7-9 with TRBJ1-1; 11 nucleotides line up with TRBD1. J lost 0 bases, V lost 3 bases, and 3 bases had no gene match. This CDR3 has 16 amino acids. The germline V gene encodes CDR1 SEHNR and CDR2 FQNEAQ (reference sequence). The chain's CDR3 is CASSFGTGGVNTEAFF. In DNA form, the CDR3 reads TGTGCCAGCAGCTTCGGGACAGGGGGAGTGAACACTGAAGCTTTCTTT. Complete variable domain (other parts from reference TRBV7-9 and TRBJ1-1): DTGVSQNPRHKITKRGQNVTFRCDPISEHNRLYWYRQTLGQGPEFLTYFQNEAQLEKSRLLSDRFSAERPKGSFSTLEIQRTEQGDSAMYLCASSFGTGGVNTEAFFGQGTRLTVV.

This clone has a single count. This sequence joins TRBV2 and TRBJ1-2; D not certain. V lost 2 bases and J 5 bases, leaving 9 bases between the germline ends. CDR3 length: 13 amino acids. The germline CDR1 and CDR2 sequences are SNHLY and FYNNEI. This CDR3 reads CASSENPEYGYTF. As DNA, the CDR3 is TGTGCCAGCAGTGAAAATCCAGAATATGGCTACACCTTC.

Only a few counts were recorded for this clone. The chain carries TRBV7-3 and TRBJ2-1; possible D gene TRBD1, 6 bases. V was trimmed by 3 bases and J by 4 bases, leaving 22 bases between them. CDR1 is SGHTA and CDR2 is FQGTGA in the germline V gene. This CDR3 is 18 amino acids long. CDR3 sequence reads: CASSFNVGRTAVYNEQFF. The DNA of the CDR3 is TGTGCCAGCAGCTTTAACGTTGGGCGGACAGCAGTATACAATGAGCAGTTCTTC.

The chain uses TRBV9 and TRBJ1-5; perhaps TRBD1 as D (5 bases). Germline CDR1 is SGDLS and CDR2 is YYNGEE. The CDR3 loop spans 14 amino acids. V was clipped by 3 bases and J by 5 bases, with 12 bases between them. DNA of the CDR3: TGTGCCAGCAGCGAAACAGGTATCTATCAGCCCCAGCATTTT. It yields the protein CASSETGIYQPQHF.

V and J are TRBV4-3 and TRBJ2-1; 13 positions agree with TRBD2. Germline loops: CDR1 LGHNA, CDR2 YSLEER. V was clipped by 4 bases and J by 9 bases; unmatched bases: 6. CDR3 length: 15 amino acids. This CDR3 reads CASSPTSGRATEQFF. As DNA, the CDR3 is TGCGCCAGCAGCCCCACTAGCGGGAGGGCCACTGAGCAGTTCTTC.

The V and J genes are TRBV19 and TRBJ2-3; D gene unclear. From germline, CDR1 is LNHDA and CDR2 SQIVND (reference sequence). This CDR3 comprises 14 residues. With 3 bases removed from V and 0 bases from J, the gap between germline ends came to 7 bases. The CDR3 coding sequence is TGTGCCAGTAGTATGAGAGCTAGCACAGATACGCAGTATTTT. Its protein product is CASSMRASTDTQYF.

The chain is built from TRBV6-5 and TRBJ1-2; 12 bases align to TRBD1. The CDR3 runs to 14 residues. The germline CDR1 and CDR2 sequences are MNHEY and SVGAGI. With 6 bases clipped from V and 7 bases from J, the junction kept 6 bases outside the gene matches. The CDR3 nucleotides read TGTGCCAGCAGACGGGACAGGGGGCATTTTGGCTACACCTTC. Translating it yields CASRRDRGHFGYTF.

The sample holds a few counts of this clone. This chain links TRBV15 with TRBJ1-5; a possible D gene is TRBD1 (6 bases). CDR3 size: 16 residues. The germline CDR1 and CDR2 sequences are LNHNV and YYDKDF (reference sequence). Between the trimmed V and J ends, which lost 0 bases and 6 bases, there was a span of 15 bases. The CDR3 DNA sequence: TGTGCCACCAGCAGAGATCTGGTACAGGGCACTCAGCCCCAGCATTTT. Protein: CATSRDLVQGTQPQHF. Full variable domain (remainder filled in from reference TRBV15 and TRBJ1-5): DAMVIQNPRYQVTQFGKPVTLSCSQTLNHNVMYWYQQKSSQAPKLLFHYYDKDFNNEADTPDNFQSRRPNTSFCFLDIRSPGLGDTAMYLCATSRDLVQGTQPQHFGDGTRLSIL.

The rearrangement uses TRBV7-2 and TRBJ1-2; the D is unclear. Germline values: CDR1 SGHTA, CDR2 FQGNSA. This CDR3 contains 15 residues. The germline V and J ends were trimmed by 4 bases and 2 bases, with 14 bases remaining between them. CDR3 sequence: CASSSEGITNYGYTF. The CDR3, as DNA: TGTGCCAGCAGCTCTGAGGGTATTACCAACTATGGCTACACCTTC.

The rearrangement uses TRBV27 and TRBJ2-5; tentative D call: TRBD1 (6 bases). Germline CDR1 and CDR2: MNHEY and SMNVEV (reference sequence). Trimming took off 1 base at V and 4 bases at J, with 7 bases between the two ends. The CDR3 totals 13 residues. The CDR3 DNA reads as TGTGCCAGCAGTTTATTCAGGGGAGAGACCCAGTACTTC. The encoded protein is CASSLFRGETQYF.

J is TRBJ1-5 and V is TRBV5-5, with TRBD1 as a possible D gene (5 bases). CDR1 and CDR2 (germline): SGHKS, YYEKEE (reference sequence). The CDR3 covers 15 residues. The V and J ends lost 3 bases and 2 bases respectively, with 12 bases between them. The CDR3 DNA reads as TGTGCCAGCAGCTCCAGGGAGGTTGGCAATCAGCCCCAGCATTTT. It encodes CASSSREVGNQPQHF.

The chain links TRBV28 to TRBJ1-4; unclear D gene. Deletions cut 2 bases from V and 0 bases from J, with 7 bases between. Per germline, CDR1 MDHEN and CDR2 SYDVKM. There are 15 residues in the CDR3. The CDR3 nucleotides are TGTGCCAGCAGTTTAGCTAGTGCAACTAATGAAAAACTGTTTTTT. Translation: CASSLASATNEKLFF.